These 32 T cell receptor beta chains came from one sample sequenced in a study of T-cell reconstitution after alpha-beta-depleted transplantation in children (dated by TCRdb to about 2016). Preparation of the library involved PCR. Sequencing instrument: Illumina HiSeq 2500. TCR library preparation used molecular barcoding, with unique molecular identifiers applied to normalize quantification of the TCRbeta repertoire. Through fastp at Q25 and MiXCR, TCRdb rebuilt clones from the public reads, retaining in-frame beta chains. Rows merge per CDR3 protein into single entries with the most common DNA and genes. This sample is represented by fewer than 750,000 distinct CDR3 sequences; more than 20% of them were singletons. The ten largest clones capture roughly 13% of the sample. Per the publication, the treatment or condition label means: allogeneic hematopoietic cell transplantation with graft depleted of TCRalphabeta T cells and CD19 B cells.

Here the sequenced sample was PBMCs, mostly from graft donor cells, taken 360 days after TCRalphabeta/CD19-depleted stem cell transplant. These TCRs come from a boy in the first two years of life who had a stem cell transplant for acute myeloid leukemia, so the T cells may come from the graft donor.

This clonotype was found many times. The chain uses TRBV20-1 and TRBJ1-1; maybe TRBD1 (5 bases). V was cut by 3 bases and J by 1 base, with 18 bases left in between. Germline V gene sequence: CDR1 DFQATT, CDR2 SNEGSKA (reference sequence). CDR3 length equals 16 residues. CDR3 region: CSASGLVGTGNTEAFF. CDR3 bases: TGCAGTGCTAGTGGCCTGGTGGGGACGGGGAACACTGAAGCTTTCTTT.

In its sample, this clonotype was seen many times. The chain has TRBV28 and TRBJ2-1; tentative D call: TRBD1 (5 bases). Between the trimmed V and J ends, which lost 6 bases and 4 bases, there was a span of 19 bases. Per germline, CDR1 MDHEN and CDR2 SYDVKM. This CDR3 spans 16 amino acids. CDR3 sequence: CASSPTAGSGYNEQFF. The CDR3 coding sequence is TGTGCCAGCAGCCCCACGGCAGGGTCAGGGTACAATGAGCAGTTCTTC.

This chain connects TRBV7-9 to TRBJ2-5; D not certain. This CDR3 comprises 17 residues. V lost 1 base and J lost 2, with 17 bases in between. Germline assignment: CDR1 SEHNR and CDR2 FQNEAQ (reference sequence). The CDR3 nucleotides are TGTGCCAGCAGCTTAGATCGTCGGGCCCTTCGGCAAGAGACCCAGTACTTC. Translating gives CASSLDRRALRQETQYF.

Many counts were recorded for this clonotype. This chain uses TRBV29-1 with TRBJ2-7, with D tentatively TRBD2 (5 bases). Deletions cut 4 bases from V and 0 bases from J, with 10 bases between. CDR1 is SQVTM and CDR2 is ANQGSEA in the germline V gene. This CDR3 region has 13 residues. The CDR3 DNA is TGCAGCGTTGTGAGGGCAGCCTCCTACGAGCAGTACTTC. It yields the protein CSVVRAASYEQYF.

This clonotype was counted many times. The chain recombines TRBV29-1 with TRBJ1-2; D is ambiguous. Germline-derived CDR1 and CDR2 are SQVTM and ANQGSEA. V shed 4 bases and J shed 1 base, with 10 bases lying between them. CDR3 size: 13 residues. Here the CDR3 DNA reads TGCAGCGTTGGGGTGGGGTTTAACTATGGCTACACCTTC. Translating gives CSVGVGFNYGYTF.

The CDR3 sequence is CASSTGLAGGPGEQFF. DNA for the CDR3: TGTGCCAGCAGTACCGGACTAGCGGGGGGGCCGGGTGAGCAGTTCTTC. The chain combines TRBV6-2 or TRBV6-3 with TRBJ2-1, with 15 bases fitting TRBD2. The CDR3 length is 16 residues. After removal of 5 bases from V and 9 bases from J, the junction contained 8 bases not matched to a gene. Germline loops: CDR1 MNHEY, CDR2 SVGEGT.

This clonotype has a handful of counts. The J gene is TRBJ2-1, the V gene TRBV10-3, with D possibly being TRBD1 or TRBD2 (5 bases each). From germline, CDR1 is ENHRY and CDR2 SYGVKD. There are 14 residues in the CDR3. Deletions cut 8 bases from V and 6 bases from J, with 17 bases between. In DNA, the CDR3 is TGTGCCATCTCCGGAGGAGACAGCTTCAATGAGCAGTTCTTC. As protein: CAISGGDSFNEQFF.

V and J are TRBV12-3 or TRBV12-4 and TRBJ2-5; maybe TRBD1 (6 bases). Trimming removed 3 bases at V and 2 bases at J, with 22 bases between. The length of the CDR3 is 18 residues. The CDR3 loop reads CASSFPRVLGADQETQYF. The CDR3 DNA sequence: TGTGCCAGCAGTTTTCCCCGGGTGCTGGGGGCGGATCAAGAGACCCAGTACTTC.

This clonotype was found a few times. The gene calls are TRBV18 and TRBJ2-3; 10 nucleotides align to TRBD2. The CDR3 runs to 14 residues. The germline CDR1 and CDR2 sequences are KGHSH and LQKENI. With 3 bases clipped from V and 6 bases from J, the junction kept 3 bases outside the gene matches. In DNA form, the CDR3 reads TGTGCCAGCTCACCTTGGACTAGCGGCGATACGCAGTATTTT. Its protein is CASSPWTSGDTQYF. Filled out from reference TRBV18 and TRBJ2-3, the complete variable domain reads NAGVMQNPRHLVRRRGQEARLRCSPMKGHSHVYWYRQLPEEGLKFMVYLQKENIIDESGMPKERFSAEFPKEGPSILRIQQVVRGDSAAYFCASSPWTSGDTQYFGPGTRLTVL.

This clonotype was seen at least ten times. The V gene is TRBV20-1, the J gene TRBJ2-7; 7 bases line up with TRBD2. This CDR3 region has 13 residues. The germline gives CDR1 DFQATT, CDR2 SNEGSKA (reference sequence). J gave up 4 bases and V 3 bases, and 6 bases lay outside the gene matches. The CDR3 coding sequence is TGCAGTGCTAGCCCCGGACTAGTTTACGAGCAGTACGTC. It is translated as CSASPGLVYEQYV.

This clonotype was seen a handful of times. J is TRBJ2-1 and V is TRBV6-2 or TRBV6-3; tentative D call: TRBD1 (6 bases). CDR1 and CDR2 from the germline V gene are MNHEY and SVGEGT. The CDR3 has 12 residues. Trimming removed 6 bases from V and 9 bases from J, with 12 bases in between. Here the CDR3 reads CASSQTGFEQFF. CDR3 nucleotide sequence: TGTGCCAGCAGCCAAACAGGGTTTGAGCAGTTCTTC.

This clonotype has more than one count but fewer than ten. The chain is built from TRBV7-2 and TRBJ2-5, with 10 nucleotides matching TRBD2. With V trimmed by 1 base and J by 5 bases, 7 bases remained unmatched. The CDR3 is 16 amino acids. Germline V gives CDR1 SGHTA, CDR2 FQGNSA. Here the CDR3 reads CASSLEAGGPWETQYF. The DNA for the CDR3 is TGTGCCAGCAGCTTAGAAGCGGGGGGGCCTTGGGAGACCCAGTACTTC.

The chain links TRBV7-2 to TRBJ2-3; 11 nucleotides line up with TRBD2. This CDR3 spans 15 amino acids. After removal of 5 bases from V and 4 bases from J, the junction contained 5 bases not matched to a gene. Looked up from germline, CDR1 is SGHTA and CDR2 is FQGNSA. The CDR3 DNA is TGTGCCAGCAGCGCCCGACTAGCGGGGTCAGATACGCAGTATTTT. Translated, it gives CASSARLAGSDTQYF.

The chain recombines TRBV20-1 with TRBJ2-3; 8 bases map to TRBD1. The length of the CDR3 is 16 residues. Looked up from germline, CDR1 is DFQATT and CDR2 is SNEGSKA (reference sequence). Losses at the gene ends were 0 bases for V and 2 bases for J; bases not matched to a gene: 7. The CDR3 reads CSARDFQGAVTDTQYF. The CDR3 nucleotides are TGCAGTGCTAGAGATTTCCAGGGGGCCGTCACAGATACGCAGTATTTT.

The V and J genes are TRBV20-1 and TRBJ2-7; TRBD1 matches 9 bases. V lost 3 bases to trimming and J lost 2 bases; unmatched junction nucleotides: 8. The germline V gene has CDR1 DFQATT and CDR2 SNEGSKA (reference sequence). CDR3 length equals 15 residues. CDR3 sequence: CSARATTGGPYEQYF. The CDR3 bases are TGCAGTGCTAGGGCTACGACAGGGGGACCCTACGAGCAGTACTTC.

The chain combines TRBV6-5 with TRBJ2-3; 11 nucleotides line up with TRBD2. Losses at the gene ends were 2 bases for V and 0 bases for J; bases not matched to a gene: 10. There are 19 residues in the CDR3. In germline, CDR1 is MNHEY, CDR2 SVGAGI. CDR3 sequence (DNA): TGTGCCAGCAGTTACCCCGGAATAGCGGGGGGGCCTAGCACAGATACGCAGTATTTT. Its protein is CASSYPGIAGGPSTDTQYF.

This chain uses TRBV20-1 with TRBJ2-1; 10 bases are a match to TRBD2. The V gene end was trimmed by 1 base and the J gene end by 6 bases; junction bases not matched to a gene: 9. The CDR3 covers 16 residues. Germline-derived CDR1 and CDR2 are DFQATT and SNEGSKA (reference sequence). The DNA for the CDR3 is TGCAGTGCTAGAGGGGTAGCGGGGGGCCCCCCCAATGAGCAGTTCTTC. Protein: CSARGVAGGPPNEQFF.

The V and J genes are TRBV4-2 and TRBJ2-2; D gene unclear. Germline CDR1 reads LGHNA; CDR2 reads YNFKEQ. CDR3 size: 14 residues. V lost 1 base, J lost 5 bases, and 8 bases lay in between. The CDR3 loop is CASSQGVGTGELFF. The CDR3 DNA is TGTGCCAGCAGCCAAGGGGTCGGGACCGGGGAGCTGTTTTTT.

This clonotype was observed a handful of times. V usage is TRBV9 and J usage is TRBJ2-5; 7 nucleotides align to TRBD1. Germline V gives CDR1 SGDLS, CDR2 YYNGEE. The CDR3 is made up of 15 amino acids. The V and J ends lost 0 bases and 5 bases, in that order; junction bases with no gene match: 7. The DNA for the CDR3 is TGTGCCAGCAGCGTAGGGGGGACAGTAAGGGAGACCCAGTACTTC. Its protein is CASSVGGTVRETQYF.

This clonotype was seen a few times. CDR3 loop: CASSFGGRVTGELFF. In nucleotides, the CDR3 is TGTGCCAGCAGTTTTGGGGGGAGGGTCACCGGGGAGCTGTTTTTT. The chain recombines TRBV12-3 or TRBV12-4 with TRBJ2-2; 7 nucleotides agree with TRBD2. J gave up 4 bases and V 3 bases, and 5 bases lay outside the gene matches. The CDR3 runs 15 residues.

Only a few counts were recorded for this clonotype. V is TRBV5-6 and J is TRBJ1-1; D gene uncertain. Trimming took off 2 bases at V and 2 bases at J, with 16 bases between the two ends. CDR1 SGHDT and CDR2 YYEEEE come from the germline V gene. The CDR3 contains 16 residues. Written as DNA, the CDR3 is TGTGCCAGCAGCTTATATTTAGCGGTCCCAAACACTGAAGCTTTCTTT. Protein sequence: CASSLYLAVPNTEAFF.

The chain links TRBV12-3 or TRBV12-4 to TRBJ2-1; 10 bases line up with TRBD2. The CDR3 runs to 15 residues. After removal of 6 bases from V and 9 bases from J, the junction contained 11 bases not matched to a gene. The CDR3 here is CASRRQRGGRVEQFF. The CDR3 nucleotides read TGTGCCAGCAGGCGTCAGCGGGGGGGCCGGGTTGAGCAGTTCTTC.

The rearrangement uses TRBV20-1 and TRBJ2-3; D is possibly TRBD1 or TRBD2 (5 bases each). Trimming left V 5 bases short and J 3 bases short, with 18 bases between. Germline assignment: CDR1 DFQATT and CDR2 SNEGSKA (reference sequence). The CDR3 spans 15 residues. CDR3 sequence: CSASRWAEGTDTQYF. CDR3 DNA: TGCAGTGCTTCTAGATGGGCAGAGGGGACAGATACGCAGTATTTT.

V gene TRBV27 combines with J gene TRBJ2-1; the match to TRBD1 covers 7 bases. The CDR3 is 14 residues long. V shed 5 bases, J shed 10 bases, and the junction held 11 bases outside the gene matches. Germline V lookup: CDR1 MNHEY, CDR2 SMNVEV (reference sequence). The CDR3: CASSIETRTGEQFF. In DNA form, the CDR3 reads TGTGCCAGCAGTATAGAAACCAGGACAGGAGAGCAGTTCTTC.

This clonotype was picked up a small number of times. V usage is TRBV29-1 and J usage is TRBJ1-4; D gene unclear. The CDR3 totals 11 residues. Trimming stripped 4 bases from V and 10 bases from J, with 10 bases between. Germline assignment: CDR1 SQVTM and CDR2 ANQGSEA. CDR3 in DNA: TGCAGCGTTGCGAGGGATGGAAAACTGTTTTTT. It translates to CSVARDGKLFF.

This chain uses TRBV15 with TRBJ2-5; 14 bases align to TRBD2. Unmatched junction bases numbered 13, after V lost 3 bases and J lost 10 bases. There are 17 residues in the CDR3. The germline V gene has CDR1 LNHNV and CDR2 YYDKDF (reference sequence). The CDR3 protein is CATSSPGLAGGLIDQYF. The CDR3 DNA reads TGTGCCACCAGCAGCCCCGGACTAGCGGGGGGCCTCATCGACCAGTACTTC. Filled out from reference TRBV15 and TRBJ2-5, the complete variable domain reads DAMVIQNPRYQVTQFGKPVTLSCSQTLNHNVMYWYQQKSSQAPKLLFHYYDKDFNNEADTPDNFQSRRPNTSFCFLDIRSPGLGDTAMYLCATSSPGLAGGLIDQYFGPGTRLLVL.

This clonotype has only a few counts. This chain uses TRBV6-1 with TRBJ1-6; 9 bases agree with TRBD1. With 6 bases clipped from V and 9 bases from J, the junction kept 9 bases outside the gene matches. There are 15 residues in the CDR3. CDR1 and CDR2 (germline): MNHNS, SASEGT. CDR3 bases: TGTGCCAGCAGAACTCCGGGACAGGGTACTTCACCCCTCCACTTT. It codes for CASRTPGQGTSPLHF.

Ten or more counts support this clonotype. This chain uses TRBV20-1 with TRBJ1-1; D is possibly TRBD1 (5 bases). This CDR3 spans 13 amino acids. CDR1 DFQATT and CDR2 SNEGSKA come from the germline V gene (reference sequence). Trimming stripped 3 bases from V and 5 bases from J, with 13 bases between. CDR3 region: CSASRAGTTEAFF. The CDR3 DNA follows: TGCAGTGCTAGCAGGGCCGGCACGACTGAAGCTTTCTTT.

The sample holds a few counts of this clonotype. This sequence joins TRBV20-1 and TRBJ2-3; TRBD1 matches 8 bases. CDR1 DFQATT and CDR2 SNEGSKA come from the germline V gene (reference sequence). J gave up 5 bases and V 0 bases, and 4 bases lay outside the gene matches. The CDR3 is made up of 14 amino acids. The CDR3 region has the DNA TGCAGTGCTAGAGATGGACAGGGTAGAGATACGCAGTATTTT. It translates to CSARDGQGRDTQYF.

The gene calls are TRBV20-1 and TRBJ2-5; 10 bases match TRBD1. The CDR3 loop spans 16 amino acids. The trim removed 0 bases at V and 5 bases at J, leaving 9 bases unmatched. Germline V gene data show CDR1 as DFQATT and CDR2 as SNEGSKA (reference sequence). The CDR3, as DNA: TGCAGTGCTAGAGAGTACCCCAGGGGACAGGGGGAGACCCAGTACTTC. This translates into CSAREYPRGQGETQYF.

This clonotype appeared a few times. This sequence joins TRBV6-1 and TRBJ2-7, with 9 bases matching TRBD2. Germline-derived CDR1 and CDR2 are MNHNS and SASEGT. CDR3 length: 14 residues. V lost 6 bases, J lost 2 bases, and 5 bases stayed unmatched. CDR3 loop: CASRVAGATYEQYF. The CDR3, as DNA: TGTGCCAGCAGAGTAGCGGGGGCGACCTACGAGCAGTACTTC.

The rearrangement uses TRBV6-5 and TRBJ2-2; D gene ambiguous. The CDR3 consists of 14 residues. Germline CDR1 reads MNHEY; CDR2 reads SVGAGI. Trimming cost V 2 bases and J 3 bases, with 7 bases left between them. CDR3 in amino acids: CASSYIEDTGELFF. The CDR3 region has the DNA TGTGCCAGCAGTTACATAGAGGACACCGGGGAGCTGTTTTTT.